A single sample gave rise to the 11 T cell receptor beta chains below, sequenced in a study of blood T cell repertoires in COVID-19. Produced via immunoSEQ multiplex PCR; TCRdb's table is partial and in-frame only. Of tens of thousands of clones listed, roughly 90% are singletons. The sequencing sample was made of peripheral blood. The receptors were sampled from a man aged 55 to 70 with COVID-19, enrolled during active disease.

This clone was detected once. The gene calls are TRBV19 and TRBJ2-1; TRBD2 matches 11 bases. This CDR3 is 16 amino acids long. Germline CDR1 is LNHDA and CDR2 is SQIVND (reference sequence). The trim removed 5 bases at V and 7 bases at J, leaving 10 bases unmatched. The CDR3 protein is CASSLGLAVRENEQFF. In nucleotides, the CDR3 is TGTGCCAGTAGTTTGGGACTAGCGGTAAGGGAGAATGAGCAGTTCTTC.

The V gene is TRBV11-3, the J gene TRBJ2-7, with D maybe TRBD2 (6 bases). CDR1 and CDR2 (germline): SGHNT, YENEEA. The CDR3 extends over 15 amino acids. The V and J ends lost 5 bases and 4 bases respectively, with 18 bases between them. The chain's CDR3 is CASSPWGDAPYEQYF. CDR3 DNA: TGTGCCAGCAGCCCTTGGGGGGACGCGCCTTACGAGCAGTACTTC.

The chain joins TRBV4-1 to TRBJ1-2; 8 positions agree with TRBD1. With V trimmed by 3 bases and J by 2 bases, 5 bases remained unmatched. Looked up from germline, CDR1 is MGHRA and CDR2 is YSYEKL. The CDR3 is 15 amino acids. CDR3 DNA: TGCGCCAGCAGCCAGGGCCAGGGGGCGAACTATGGCTACACCTTC. Translated, it gives CASSQGQGANYGYTF.

This clone was picked up a small number of times. This rearrangement joins TRBV15 to TRBJ1-2, with D maybe TRBD1 (5 bases). The CDR3 is 12 residues long. CDR1 is LNHNV, CDR2 YYDKDF, per germline (reference sequence). V lost 1 base to trimming and J lost 9 bases, with 9 bases between them. The CDR3 region has the DNA TGTGCCACCAGCAGAGGGGGGGTCCGCTACACCTTC. Translated, it gives CATSRGGVRYTF.

The chain links TRBV4-1 to TRBJ2-7; D is possibly TRBD2 (6 bases). Per the germline V gene, CDR1 is MGHRA and CDR2 is YSYEKL. The ends were cut back, 2 bases at V and 7 bases at J, with 15 bases in the middle. The CDR3 totals 14 residues. The CDR3 nucleotides read TGCGCCAGCAGCCAACCCGGAGGGCCGGGGGAGCAGTACTTC. It is translated as CASSQPGGPGEQYF.

In this sample, this clone turned up once. J is TRBJ2-7 and V is TRBV7-2; tentative D call: TRBD2 (5 bases). CDR3 length equals 15 residues. CDR1 and CDR2 (germline): SGHTA, FQGNSA. Trimming cost V 1 base and J 0 bases, with 10 bases left between them. This chain's CDR3 is CASSLVAQSSYEQYF. DNA of the CDR3: TGTGCCAGCAGCTTAGTAGCGCAGAGCTCCTACGAGCAGTACTTC.

The chain is built from TRBV7-2 and TRBJ2-1, with D possibly being TRBD2 (5 bases). CDR3 length: 14 amino acids. Germline V gene data show CDR1 as SGHTA and CDR2 as FQGNSA. Between the trimmed V and J ends, which lost 1 base and 8 bases, there was a span of 12 bases. CDR3 amino acids: CASSLGGSHDEQFF. The CDR3 nucleotides are TGTGCCAGCAGCTTAGGTGGGAGTCATGATGAGCAGTTCTTC.

The chain is built from TRBV28 and TRBJ2-1; D ambiguous. The CDR3 has 14 residues. The germline CDR1 and CDR2 sequences are MDHEN and SYDVKM. V was shortened by 2 bases and J by 4 bases, with 9 bases between the two germline ends. CDR3 residues: CASSLPRGYNEQFF. In nucleotides, the CDR3 is TGTGCCAGCAGTTTACCCCGAGGATACAATGAGCAGTTCTTC.

The chain recombines TRBV4-1 with TRBJ1-6; the D is unclear. Looked up from germline, CDR1 is MGHRA and CDR2 is YSYEKL. V lost 5 bases and J lost 8, with 13 bases in between. The CDR3 consists of 14 residues. CDR3 amino acids: CASSNGQTDSPLHF. The CDR3 region has the DNA TGCGCCAGCAGCAATGGGCAGACGGATTCACCCCTCCACTTT.

The J gene is TRBJ2-7, the V gene TRBV28; 7 bases align to TRBD2. Germline CDR1 reads MDHEN; CDR2 reads SYDVKM. V dropped 6 bases and J dropped 5; count of bases not matched to a gene: 13. The CDR3 runs to 15 residues. CDR3 coding DNA: TGTGCCAGCAGCTTCCCGGGCGGGAGTTCCGACGAGCAGTACTTC. Translation gives CASSFPGGSSDEQYF.

The CDR3 loop is CASSSGLAGGDFNEQFF. The CDR3 bases are TGTGCCAGCAGTTCGGGACTAGCGGGAGGAGATTTCAATGAGCAGTTCTTC. This chain joins TRBV28 and TRBJ2-1, with TRBD2 matching 15 bases. The CDR3 has 17 amino acids. The J segment lost 6 bases and the V segment lost 4 bases, leaving 7 bases of the junction unmatched. Germline V CDR1 and CDR2: MDHEN, SYDVKM.